This record covers a single T cell receptor (beta chain). The clone's antigen remains unknown. No much larger clone exists at a distance of one base, and base qualities are not known. The entry originates in a study of CD8+CD57+ T cells in acquired aplastic anemia (dated 2018 in TCRdb). Regarding the research as a whole: On average, sorted CD4+ and CD8+ cells yielded 3.2 ug of extracted DNA, with a range of about 0.17 to 27.4 ug. CD8+CD57+ expansion was defined as frequency above the mean frequency observed in healthy subjects.

Broader findings and caveats from the paper: No significant difference in CD8+ Simpson's diversity was found between patients and healthy controls (P=0.060). Fewer than 30 CD8+ CDR3 sequences were found in both patients and controls but appeared to be highly expressed in patients and within the immunodominant clones of the patients.

CDR1 SGHTA and CDR2 FQGNSA were looked up in the germline V gene. From the cysteine through the phenylalanine, the CDR3 covers 14 amino acids. Only the CDR3 DNA is retained, 42 bases long and in frame from the first base. The germline V and J ends show losses of 3 bases and 2 bases respectively, and no gene match explains 4 bases of the junction. Patients chosen for sequencing had shown expansion of CD8+CD57+ cells by flow cytometry. Severe acquired aplastic anemia was diagnosed in all patients according to International Study of Aplastic Anemia and Agranulocytosis and Camitta criteria. At the time blood was sampled, none of the patients had received any therapy. In the study, sorted CD4+ and CD8+ blood T cells from patients with severe aplastic anemia and from healthy subjects underwent deep sequencing of TCR repertoires. In the USA, patient enrollment took place under clinicaltrials.gov protocols 00001620, 01623167, 00001397, 00071045, 00081523 and 00961064. Ficoll-Paque density gradient centrifugation was used to isolate peripheral blood mononuclear cells. Before DNA extraction, CD4+ and CD8+ T cells were sorted with FACS or magnetic beads.

TCR beta VDJ combination and CDR3 sequence profiling used genomic DNA as the template. TCR repertoire sequencing was run on an Illumina HiSeq 2000. Per the source publication's procedure: TRBV/TRBJ rearrangement plots, CDR3 size and DJ length profiles, and Simpson's diversity index were used to assess repertoires. The most abundant DNA sequence in the deep sequencing data was defined as the immunodominant clone. CDR3 amino acid sequences were checked for sharing across subjects and were also compared against the VDJdb database and published repertoires. TCRdb cleaned the public reads at Q25 with fastp, built clones with MiXCR and kept in-frame beta chains. For every CDR3 protein sequence, its rows merge into one entry that carries the most common genes and DNA. These V and J calls rely on TCRdb rather than the paper's analysis. The sample profile shows tens of thousands of distinct CDR3 sequences; roughly three quarters of them were found once. The ten largest clones add up to approximately 80% of the sample.

Sequencing was done on a sample of sorted CD4+, CD8+, or CD8+CD57+ T cells (not recorded which) from PBMCs. The sequence came from a human donor with aplastic anemia. Recombination linked TRBV7-2 to TRBJ2-7; the central 7 bases match TRBD1. The CDR3 corresponds to CASSFRDSPYEQYF. The DNA reads TGTGCCAGCAGCTTCCGGGACAGTCCCTACGAGCAGTACTTC.